This passage covers 19 T cell receptor beta chains from one sample sequenced in a study of T cells in tuberculosis. Some clones are missing from TCRdb's copy, which holds only in-frame ones; the method was immunoSEQ multiplex PCR. The sample records around 29,000 clones, 80% to 95% being singletons. Source material: PBMCs. The receptors were gathered from a donor aged 10 to 29 with latent tuberculosis or without tuberculosis infection.

The chain uses TRBV10-3 and TRBJ2-3, with D possibly matching TRBD2 (7 bases). CDR3 length equals 13 residues. Between the trimmed V and J ends, which lost 6 bases and 9 bases, there was a span of 16 bases. Germline values: CDR1 ENHRY, CDR2 SYGVKD. For the CDR3, the DNA is TGTGCCATCAGCGACACAGGGAGGGGGACGCAGTATTTT. The encoded protein is CAISDTGRGTQYF.

The V call is TRBV6-4, the J call TRBJ2-3; 7 bases fit TRBD2. Germline CDR1 and CDR2: MRHNA and SNTAGT. The CDR3 contains 16 residues. V shed 2 bases and J 2 bases; nucleotides not matched to a gene: 7. For the CDR3, the DNA is TGTGCCAGCAGTGACACCGAGGGAGGGCACACAGATACGCAGTATTTT. Protein product: CASSDTEGGHTDTQYF.

Written as DNA, the CDR3 is TGTGCCAGCAGGCAGGACAGGCGAGTAAGAGTTTACAATGAGCAGTTCTTC. This encodes CASRQDRRVRVYNEQFF. This sequence joins TRBV28 and TRBJ2-1, with 7 bases matching TRBD1. This CDR3 contains 17 residues. The J segment lost 4 bases and the V segment lost 6 bases, leaving 15 bases of the junction unmatched. Germline assignment: CDR1 MDHEN and CDR2 SYDVKM. The full variable domain, its missing parts supplied by reference TRBV28 and TRBJ2-1, is DVKVTQSSRYLVKRTGEKVFLECVQDMDHENMFWYRQDPGLGLRLIYFSYDVKMKEKGDIPEGYSVSREKKERFSLILESASTNQTSMYLCASRQDRRVRVYNEQFFGPGTRLTVL.

The chain combines TRBV6-6 with TRBJ1-2, with 8 bases identical to TRBD1. This CDR3 spans 13 amino acids. Germline CDR1 is MNHNY and CDR2 is SVGAGI (reference sequence). V trimming: 7 bases; J trimming: 1 base; junction bases outside the gene matches: 2. The CDR3 protein is CASTDRGNYGYTF. CDR3 in DNA: TGTGCCAGCACAGACAGGGGTAACTATGGCTACACCTTC.

The chain joins TRBV5-1 to TRBJ2-1; D unresolved. Trimming cost V 0 bases and J 12 bases, with 13 bases left between them. Germline-derived CDR1 and CDR2 are SGHRS and YFSETQ. The CDR3 runs 13 residues. CDR3 residues: CASSLEVFGWQFF. The CDR3 region has the DNA TGCGCCAGCAGCTTGGAGGTTTTCGGGTGGCAGTTCTTC.

The rearrangement links TRBV2 to TRBJ2-1, with D possibly being TRBD1 (6 bases). Germline V lookup: CDR1 SNHLY, CDR2 FYNNEI. V lost 6 bases and J lost 8, with 14 bases in between. This CDR3 is built from 13 residues. CDR3 sequence: CASREQGFDEQFF. CDR3 nucleotide sequence: TGTGCCAGCAGGGAACAGGGTTTTGATGAGCAGTTCTTC. Full variable domain (missing parts from reference TRBV2 and TRBJ2-1): EPEVTQTPSHQVTQMGQEVILRCVPISNHLYFYWYRQILGQKVEFLVSFYNNEISEKSEIFDDQFSVERPDGSNFTLKIRSTKLEDSAMYFCASREQGFDEQFFGPGTRLTVL.

The chain has TRBV19 and TRBJ1-2, with a tentative D call TRBD1 (6 bases). Germline V gene sequence: CDR1 LNHDA, CDR2 SQIVND (reference sequence). CDR3 length: 15 residues. The V end lost 3 bases, the J end lost 4 bases, and 15 bases lay between the germline ends. CDR3 sequence: CASSISRGHSYGYTF. Here the CDR3 DNA reads TGTGCCAGTAGTATTAGCAGGGGACACTCCTATGGCTACACCTTC.

V and J are TRBV10-3 and TRBJ1-5; D is unclear. Looked up from germline, CDR1 is ENHRY and CDR2 is SYGVKD. V gave up 3 bases and J gave up 6 bases, with 6 bases separating them. The CDR3 extends over 12 amino acids. CDR3 residues: CAISDWSQPQHF. DNA of the CDR3: TGTGCCATCAGTGATTGGAGTCAGCCCCAGCATTTT.

The rearrangement links TRBV10-3 to TRBJ1-2; 7 positions agree with TRBD1. Trimming took 2 bases from V and 0 from J; bases not matched to a gene: 3. This CDR3 spans 15 amino acids. CDR1 and CDR2 from the germline V gene are ENHRY and SYGVKD. In DNA, the CDR3 is TGTGCCATCAGTGAGCGGGGACAGCCTAACTATGGCTACACCTTC. This encodes CAISERGQPNYGYTF.

Only a few counts were recorded for this clone. The chain links TRBV28 to TRBJ1-2, with D possibly TRBD1 on 6 matching bases. The V and J ends lost 1 base and 2 bases respectively, with 11 bases between them. The germline V gene encodes CDR1 MDHEN and CDR2 SYDVKM. The CDR3 contains 15 residues. CDR3 sequence: CASSLSDRINYGYTF. In nucleotides, the CDR3 is TGTGCCAGCAGTTTATCGGACAGAATCAACTATGGCTACACCTTC.

The rearrangement links TRBV28 to TRBJ2-1, with a tentative D call TRBD2 (6 bases). Trimming pared 4 bases from V and 1 base from J, leaving 11 bases between. The CDR3 loop spans 15 amino acids. In germline, CDR1 is MDHEN, CDR2 SYDVKM. CDR3 DNA: TGTGCCAGCAGTTATGAACGGGAGTCCTACAATGAGCAGTTCTTC. Translated: CASSYERESYNEQFF.

The chain employs TRBV9 and TRBJ2-7; weak D call: TRBD2 (5 bases). The CDR3 loop spans 13 amino acids. The germline V gene has CDR1 SGDLS and CDR2 YYNGEE. With 4 bases removed from V and 5 bases from J, the gap between germline ends came to 13 bases. For the CDR3, the DNA is TGTGCCAGCAGCCCCGGTTTAGCGAACGAGCAGTACTTC. Its translation: CASSPGLANEQYF.

The V call is TRBV4-2, the J call TRBJ2-7; D call uncertain. The V end was cut by 0 bases, the J end by 6 bases, with 15 bases between. The CDR3 runs 15 residues. Germline V gene sequence: CDR1 LGHNA, CDR2 YNFKEQ. The CDR3 DNA follows: TGTGCCAGCAGCCAAGAGTTTTCCGGTCAACTCGAGCAGTACTTC. This encodes CASSQEFSGQLEQYF.

CDR3 in amino acids: CASSLFSRRASGANVLTF. CDR3 coding DNA: TGTGCCAGCAGTTTATTTAGTCGGAGGGCCTCTGGGGCCAACGTCCTGACTTTC. This chain links TRBV28 with TRBJ2-6; possible D gene TRBD2, 6 bases. Germline lookup yields CDR1 MDHEN and CDR2 SYDVKM. The CDR3 length is 18 residues. V was trimmed by 1 base and J by 0 bases, leaving 13 bases between them.

This chain connects TRBV5-6 to TRBJ1-2, with a possible D match to TRBD1 (6 bases). Germline V CDR1 and CDR2: SGHDT, YYEEEE. The CDR3 is made up of 13 amino acids. Trimming pared 3 bases from V and 4 bases from J, leaving 10 bases between. CDR3 DNA: TGTGCCAGCAGCTCCCAGGGGACCTATGGCTACACCTTC. Translated, it gives CASSSQGTYGYTF. Based on the CDR3 plus reference TRBV5-6 and TRBJ1-2, the full variable domain is DAGVTQSPTHLIKTRGQQVTLRCSPKSGHDTVSWYQQALGQGPQFIFQYYEEEERQRGNFPDRFSGHQFPNYSSELNVNALLLGDSALYLCASSSQGTYGYTFGSGTRLTVV.

This sequence joins TRBV6-6 and TRBJ2-2; unclear D gene. Germline assignment: CDR1 MNHNY and CDR2 SVGAGI (reference sequence). V was clipped by 9 bases and J by 6 bases, with 8 bases between them. The CDR3 contains 11 residues. DNA for the CDR3: TGTGCCAGTGGAGTCCCCGGGGAGCTGTTTTTT. Its translation: CASGVPGELFF.

CDR3 bases: TGTGCCAGCAGCGTAGATGGAGGGATCTCTGGAAACACCATATATTTT. The encoded protein is CASSVDGGISGNTIYF. The chain couples TRBV9 to TRBJ1-3, with D uncertain. The CDR3 totals 16 residues. V gave up 0 bases and J gave up 0 bases, with 10 bases separating them. Germline loops: CDR1 SGDLS, CDR2 YYNGEE.

The J gene is TRBJ2-3, the V gene TRBV18; TRBD1 matches 7 bases. The length of the CDR3 is 15 residues. With V trimmed by 0 bases and J by 3 bases, 3 bases remained unmatched. Germline CDR1 and CDR2: KGHSH and LQKENI. CDR3: CASSPPTRGTDTQYF. The CDR3 DNA sequence: TGTGCCAGCTCACCACCGACCAGGGGGACAGATACGCAGTATTTT. The full variable domain, its missing parts supplied by reference TRBV18 and TRBJ2-3, is NAGVMQNPRHLVRRRGQEARLRCSPMKGHSHVYWYRQLPEEGLKFMVYLQKENIIDESGMPKERFSAEFPKEGPSILRIQQVVRGDSAAYFCASSPPTRGTDTQYFGPGTRLTVL.

The chain couples TRBV10-3 to TRBJ2-7; tentative D call: TRBD1 (6 bases). The CDR3 runs 12 residues. Trimming removed 6 bases at V and 5 bases at J, with 11 bases between. Germline CDR1 reads ENHRY; CDR2 reads SYGVKD. CDR3 loop: CAIREGGNEQYF. DNA for the CDR3: TGTGCCATCAGGGAAGGGGGAAACGAGCAGTACTTC.